This T cell receptor beta chain was sequenced in a study of blood T cell repertoires in COVID-19. Study overall: T cells, B-cell-depleted T cells, or PBMCs supplied cDNA or gDNA.

This CDR3 is 16 amino acids long. Some clones are missing from TCRdb's copy, which holds only in-frame ones; the method was immunoSEQ multiplex PCR. The data show 90,000 to 150,000 clones, less than 85% seen once. The sequenced sample consisted of peripheral blood. The clonotype comes from a man aged 50 to 60 with acute or convalescent COVID-19. The chain recombines TRBV21-1 with TRBJ1-1; TRBD1 is the table's D call and was not checked against the DNA. TRBV21-1 is shown as a pseudogene. Here the CDR3 reads CASSKDRAFVITEAFF. In nucleotides, the CDR3 is TGTGCCAGCAGCAAGGACAGGGCGTTTGTGATCACTGAAGCTTTCTTT.